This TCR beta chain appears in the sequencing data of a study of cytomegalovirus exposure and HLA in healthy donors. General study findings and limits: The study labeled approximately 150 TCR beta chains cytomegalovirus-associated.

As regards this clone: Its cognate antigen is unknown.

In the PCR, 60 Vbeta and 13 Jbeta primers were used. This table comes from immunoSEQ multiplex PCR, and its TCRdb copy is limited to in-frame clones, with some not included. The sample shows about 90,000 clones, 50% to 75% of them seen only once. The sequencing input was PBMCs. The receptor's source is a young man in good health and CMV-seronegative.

DNA for the CDR3: TGTGCCAGCTCACGGACTAGCGGGGGGGCGAGAACAGATACGCAGTATTTT. This gives the protein CASSRTSGGARTDTQYF. The chain has TRBV18 and TRBJ2-3; 15 positions agree with TRBD2. The CDR3 has 17 residues. In germline, CDR1 is KGHSH, CDR2 LQKENI. After removal of 4 bases from V and 3 bases from J, the junction contained 5 bases not matched to a gene.